What follows describes a single T cell receptor (beta chain). What it binds is unknown. The repertoire was sequenced with immunoSEQ multiplex PCR; TCRdb's copy has only in-frame clones and lacks some. This table holds about 120,000 clones, about 95% found once. The data belong to a study of siplizumab effects on memory and regulatory T cells. Overall study findings and caveats: Naive T cells appeared more diverse than memory cells and seemed to be major alloresponse contributors.

Deletions cut 5 bases from V and 3 bases from J, with 23 bases between. The CDR3 loop spans 18 amino acids. Germline V lookup: CDR1 LNHDA, CDR2 SQIVND (reference sequence). This chain connects TRBV19 to TRBJ1-3; D perhaps matches TRBD1 (5 bases). The clonotype was recovered from a human donor in good health. Sample: non-Treg CD4+ T cells sorted from blood. CDR3 residues: CASSPRQSNRQGGNTIYF. CDR3 DNA: TGTGCCAGTAGTCCCCGTCAAAGTAACCGGCAGGGTGGAAACACCATATATTTT.